One sample yielded the 8 T cell receptor beta chains listed below, sequenced in a study of T cells after yellow fever vaccination (dated by TCRdb to about 2019). The intended sense of this specimen's treatment or condition label: live attenuated yellow fever vaccine strain. Preparation of the library involved 5' RACE. The sample was run on an Illumina HiSeq 2500. TCRdb reran the public reads through fastp at Q25 and MiXCR, keeping productive beta chains. Merged by CDR3 protein, the rows form single entries marked with the most common genes and DNA. The sample has around 400,000 distinct CDR3 sequences on record, around a tenth of them singletons. Roughly a sixth of the sample is taken by the ten largest. Source: PBMCs, taken on the day of the first yellow fever vaccination. These receptors originate from a man aged 18 to 30 who received the YFV17D yellow fever vaccine.

In this sample, this clonotype turned up many times. The V gene is TRBV7-8, the J gene TRBJ1-2; tentative D call: TRBD1 (6 bases). Trimming shortened V by 1 base and J by 4 bases, and 10 bases separated the two germline ends. The CDR3 runs 14 residues. CDR1 SGHVS and CDR2 FQNEAQ come from the germline V gene. The CDR3, as DNA: TGTGCCAGCAGCTTAGGGGGGCTAGGCTATGGCTACACCTTC. This codes for CASSLGGLGYGYTF.

This clonotype was counted between two and nine times. The V and J genes are TRBV7-2 and TRBJ2-7, with D unclear. The CDR3 spans 13 residues. Germline V lookup: CDR1 SGHTA, CDR2 FQGNSA. V dropped 4 bases and J dropped 1 base, with 8 bases sitting between them. The CDR3 coding sequence is TGTGCCAGCAGCTCAAGTGTTTCCTACGAGCAGTACTTC. This gives the protein CASSSSVSYEQYF.

The chain recombines TRBV7-3 with TRBJ2-1; 10 bases match TRBD2. V trimming: 9 bases; J trimming: 3 bases; junction bases outside the gene matches: 5. The CDR3 totals 14 residues. Germline V gene data show CDR1 as SGHTA and CDR2 as FQGTGA. As DNA, the CDR3 is TGTGCCAGTACCCCTAGCGGGGGCTACAATGAGCAGTTCTTC. This translates into CASTPSGGYNEQFF.

The V and J genes are TRBV20-1 and TRBJ1-4; D uncertain. This CDR3 is built from 12 residues. Per the germline V gene, CDR1 is DFQATT and CDR2 is SNEGSKA (reference sequence). Trimming shortened V by 3 bases and J by 8 bases, and 10 bases separated the two germline ends. The DNA for the CDR3 is TGCAGTGCTAGTCTAACCTCGGAAAAACTGTTTTTT. Its translation is CSASLTSEKLFF.

A few counts support this clonotype. This chain uses TRBV20-1 with TRBJ2-3; D uncertain. V lost 5 bases, J lost 4 bases, and 13 bases lay in between. CDR1 and CDR2 (germline): DFQATT, SNEGSKA (reference sequence). The CDR3 runs to 13 residues. In DNA form, the CDR3 reads TGCAGTGCTCGCCCTAGAGAGGCAGATACGCAGTATTTT. Residues: CSARPREADTQYF.

This chain uses TRBV14 with TRBJ2-7, with 7 bases fitting TRBD1. Germline V lookup: CDR1 SGHDN, CDR2 FVKESK. The CDR3 consists of 16 residues. V gave up 3 bases and J gave up 2 bases; unmatched junction bases: 10. The CDR3 spells CASSQTNRDSPYEQYF. CDR3 DNA: TGTGCCAGCAGCCAGACAAACCGGGACAGTCCCTACGAGCAGTACTTC.

This clonotype was observed a handful of times. This chain connects TRBV21-1 to TRBJ2-5; the table's D call of TRBD1 was not tested on the DNA. TRBV21-1 is reported as a pseudogene. This CDR3 spans 13 amino acids. The CDR3 DNA reads TGTGCCAGCAGCGGGGACAGCCAAGAGACCCAGTACTTC. It translates to CASSGDSQETQYF.

The chain joins TRBV6-1 to TRBJ1-2, with TRBD1 matching 7 bases. From germline, CDR1 is MNHNS and CDR2 SASEGT. V was clipped by 4 bases and J by 4 bases; unmatched bases: 9. CDR3 length equals 15 residues. CDR3 in DNA: TGTGCCAGCAGTGCCACAGGGGCGTCGGCCTATGGCTACACCTTC. Protein product: CASSATGASAYGYTF.